This T cell receptor (beta chain) was sequenced during a study of OX40 agonist ivuxolimab in advanced cancers. On the study more broadly: Those enrolled were 70% to 85% male, with a mean age of roughly 62 years and ages from about 20 to 90. Findings and caveats of the study: With doses of 0.1 to 3.0 mg/kg, CD4+ and CD8+ blood T cells had undergone clonal expansion by week 6.

Details on this clone: Antigen: not known.

Clones were read by immunoSEQ multiplex PCR, and TCRdb kept only the in-frame ones, dropping some. The data hold fewer than 100,000 clones, with approximately 90% observed a single time. The CDR3 consists of 10 residues. The V gene's germline CDR1 is SQVTM and CDR2 ANQGSEA. The V gene lost 4 bases and the J gene lost 8 bases, with 6 bases spanning the gap. The rearrangement links TRBV29-1 to TRBJ2-1; D possibly corresponds to TRBD2 (6 bases). The sequence was collected from an adult with an advanced solid tumor such as melanoma, head and neck, liver or kidney cancer. The specimen comprised CD4+ or CD8+ T cells sorted from blood, sampled in a trial of the OX40 agonist ivuxolimab. The CDR3 DNA is TGCAGCGTTGGGAGGGATGAGCAGTTCTTC. It yields the protein CSVGRDEQFF.